This T cell receptor beta chain emerged from a study of blood T cell repertoires in COVID-19. As for the study in general: Acute and convalescent COVID-19 specimens originated in the United States, Italy and Spain. The analysed material was cDNA or gDNA that came from T cells, B-cell-depleted T cells, or PBMCs.

Authors' processing steps: The assay estimated nucleated cells by amplifying reference gene primers. The protocol was immunoSEQ multiplex PCR, while the TCRdb copy is restricted to in-frame clones and leaves out a portion. V, J and clone size were drawn from that table, and D and trimming were deduced from the DNA. The sample shows about 200,000 clones, 80% of them seen only once. The sequenced material came from peripheral blood. The sequence was obtained from a man in his 60s with acute or convalescent COVID-19.

The CDR3, as DNA: TGTGCCTGGAATGGCCCAGCCTACGAGCAGTACTTC. Translating gives CAWNGPAYEQYF. The J gene is TRBJ2-7, the V gene TRBV30; D uncertain. Germline CDR1 reads GTSNPN; CDR2 reads SVGIG (reference sequence). V was cut by 4 bases and J by 2 bases, with 9 bases left in between. There are 12 residues in the CDR3.